Listed below are T cell receptor beta chains from one sample, sequenced in a study of regulatory T cells in long-lasting Graves disease. TCRdb passed the multiplex PCR reads through MiXCR, listing each CDR3 protein once. The sample lists more than 300,000 distinct CDR3 sequences; about 16% were seen once. The same sample was also used in a study of T cells in Graves' hyperthyroidism and ophthalmopathy.

Material: peripheral blood mononuclear cells (PBMCs), obtained at new diagnosis, from a patient treated with antithyroid drugs. The receptor set was obtained from a woman under 30 with Graves disease. Both conserved end residues are part of each CDR3. A D gene is named only where the DNA matches it firmly. A row's size may be missing; if present it is once, few, many or a size class.

V gene,J gene,clone size,D gene,CDR3 protein,CDR3 DNA
TRBV19,TRBJ1-1,NA,TRBD1,CASSIGQGAYTEAFF,TGTGCCAGTAGTATCGGGCAGGGGGCATACACTGAAGCTTTCTTT
TRBV6-1,TRBJ2-3,NA,NA,CASSQRVLRHF,TGTGCCAGCAGTCAAAGGGTTCTGCGGCATTTT
TRBV20-1,TRBJ1-6,many,TRBD1,CSARHGLRDRVTSPLHF,TGCAGTGCCAGGCATGGCCTTAGGGACAGGGTGACTTCACCCCTCCACTTT
TRBV9,TRBJ2-7,many,NA,CASSVGGSPSYEQYF,TGTGCCAGCAGCGTTGGCGGATCCCCCTCCTACGAGCAGTACTTC
TRBV15,TRBJ1-3,once,NA,CATSRDFRGDSGNTIYF,TGTGCCACCAGCAGAGATTTTAGGGGCGACTCTGGAAACACCATATATTTT
TRBV18,TRBJ1-1,many,NA,CASSASIPSGNTEAFF,TGTGCCAGCTCAGCTTCTATTCCCTCAGGGAACACTGAAGCTTTCTTT
TRBV3-1,TRBJ2-7,many,NA,CASSHLLRDGPYEQYF,TGTGCCAGCAGCCACCTCCTCAGGGACGGACCCTACGAGCAGTACTTC
TRBV11-2,TRBJ2-1,many,TRBD1,CASSPGTGGYNEQFF,TGTGCCAGCAGCCCCGGGACAGGCGGATACAATGAGCAGTTCTTC
TRBV5-8,TRBJ1-1,many,TRBD1,CASSHGTTGSSEAFF,TGTGCCAGCAGCCACGGAACGACAGGGAGTAGTGAAGCTTTCTTT
TRBV24-1,TRBJ2-2,NA,NA,CATSLAFTGELFF,TGTGCCACCTCTTTGGCGTTCACCGGGGAGCTGTTTTTT
TRBV6-2/TRBV6-3,TRBJ2-1,many,TRBD2,CASSVKLAGGGEQFF,TGTGCCAGCAGTGTAAAACTAGCGGGGGGTGGTGAGCAGTTCTTC
TRBV18,TRBJ1-1,many,NA,CASSPGYNTEAFF,TGTGCCAGCTCACCGGGGTACAACACTGAAGCTTTCTTT
TRBV5-6,TRBJ1-5,many,NA,CASTRREGRGVDQPQHF,TGTGCCAGCACCCGGCGGGAGGGACGGGGGGTCGATCAGCCCCAGCATTTT
TRBV6-2/TRBV6-3,TRBJ1-5,NA,NA,CASLPLHSNQPQHF,TGTGCCAGCCTTCCCCTACATAGCAATCAGCCCCAGCATTTT
TRBV28,TRBJ2-3,many,TRBD2,CASSAPGLASDTQYF,TGTGCCAGCAGTGCTCCGGGACTAGCGTCAGATACGCAGTATTTT
TRBV6-2/TRBV6-3,TRBJ1-4,many,NA,CASSYDFSEKLFF,TGTGCCAGCAGTTACGATTTCAGTGAAAAACTGTTTTTT
TRBV9,TRBJ1-5,NA,NA,CASSEGDNQPQHF,TGTGCCAGCAGCGAGGGGGACAATCAGCCCCAGCATTTT
TRBV15,TRBJ2-3,NA,NA,CATRVQGVRDTQYF,TGTGCCACCAGGGTACAGGGTGTTCGAGATACGCAGTATTTT
TRBV3-1,TRBJ2-1,many,TRBD2,CASGKAGYRNNEQFF,TGTGCCAGCGGAAAAGCGGGGTACCGGAACAATGAGCAGTTCTTC
TRBV11-2,TRBJ2-1,many,TRBD2,CASSSLGLAGPSSYNEQFF,TGTGCCAGCAGCTCACTGGGACTAGCGGGGCCCAGCTCCTACAATGAGCAGTTCTTC